A single sample gave rise to the 32 T cell receptor beta chains below, sequenced in a study of shared clonotypes between healthy human individuals. Here immunoSEQ multiplex PCR was the method, and the copy in TCRdb shows in-frame clones only, minus some. This sample has approximately 2.5 million clones, with over 85% found just once. The sequencing sample was made of naive CD4+ T cells from PBMCs. Noted subset: CD45RA+ positively selected. The source of these receptors is a man between 18 and 35 years old in good health. Some clones in this sample may be carry-over from other donors' samples.

The genes are TRBV5-1 and TRBJ2-2; D is possibly TRBD2 (5 bases). The CDR3 runs to 15 residues. Germline CDR1 is SGHRS and CDR2 is YFSETQ. Deletions cut 1 base from V and 3 bases from J, with 10 bases between. In nucleotides, the CDR3 is TGCGCCAGCAGCTTGAGTACCGGGGACACCGGGGAGCTGTTTTTT. Amino acids: CASSLSTGDTGELFF. The variable domain in full, completed from reference TRBV5-1 and TRBJ2-2, reads KAGVTQTPRYLIKTRGQQVTLSCSPISGHRSVSWYQQTPGQGLQFLFEYFSETQRNKGNFPGRFSGRQFSNSRSEMNVSTLELGDSALYLCASSLSTGDTGELFFGEGSRLTVL.

This chain uses TRBV30 with TRBJ1-6; the D is unclear. CDR3 size: 13 residues. Trimming cost V 2 bases and J 4 bases, with 6 bases left between them. Germline CDR1 GTSNPN, CDR2 SVGIG (reference sequence). The CDR3 region has the DNA TGTGCCTGGAGTCTTCTGTATAATTCACCCCTCCACTTT. Translation gives CAWSLLYNSPLHF.

The genes are TRBV18 and TRBJ2-1; D possibly matches TRBD1 or TRBD2 (5 bases each). This CDR3 region has 16 residues. The germline V and J ends were trimmed by 3 bases and 6 bases, with 18 bases remaining between them. Germline V gene sequence: CDR1 KGHSH, CDR2 LQKENI. The CDR3 reads CASSPTGLSVGNEQFF. DNA of the CDR3: TGTGCCAGCTCACCCACGGGGCTCTCTGTAGGCAATGAGCAGTTCTTC.

J is TRBJ2-4 and V is TRBV5-1, with 8 bases aligning to TRBD1. Germline V gene lookup returns CDR1 SGHRS and CDR2 YFSETQ. This CDR3 contains 15 residues. V shed 4 bases, J shed 8 bases, and the junction held 11 bases outside the gene matches. This CDR3 is CASSQSSTGEDIQYF. In nucleotides, the CDR3 is TGCGCCAGCAGCCAAAGCTCGACAGGGGAGGACATTCAGTACTTC.

In its sample, this clone was seen a few times. The chain carries TRBV5-4 and TRBJ1-1, with D perhaps TRBD1 (5 bases). There are 14 residues in the CDR3. Trimming pared 6 bases from V and 1 base from J, leaving 13 bases between. Germline loops: CDR1 SGHNT, CDR2 YYREEE (reference sequence). CDR3 protein: CASTKPDRNTEAFF. CDR3 coding DNA: TGTGCCAGCACCAAACCAGACAGGAACACTGAAGCTTTCTTT.

V and J are TRBV19 and TRBJ2-1, with a possible D match to TRBD1 (6 bases). This CDR3 is 13 amino acids long. Germline CDR1 is LNHDA and CDR2 is SQIVND (reference sequence). Trimming removed 4 bases from V and 8 bases from J, with 12 bases in between. For the CDR3, the DNA is TGTGCCAGTAGTAACAGGGCTGGGGATGAGCAGTTCTTC. Translation gives CASSNRAGDEQFF. The full variable domain, rest sourced from reference TRBV19 and TRBJ2-1, is DGGITQSPKYLFRKEGQNVTLSCEQNLNHDAMYWYRQDPGQGLRLIYYSQIVNDFQKGDIAEGYSVSREKKESFPLTVTSAQKNPTAFYLCASSNRAGDEQFFGPGTRLTVL.

V and J are TRBV7-6 and TRBJ2-1; no clear D gene. Trimming shortened V by 0 bases and J by 0 bases, and 9 bases separated the two germline ends. Germline-derived CDR1 and CDR2 are SGHVS and FNYEAQ. The CDR3 runs to 16 residues. CDR3 residues: CASSLAGSTSYNEQFF. CDR3 nucleotide sequence: TGTGCCAGCAGCTTAGCAGGGTCCACCTCCTACAATGAGCAGTTCTTC.

The chain combines TRBV30 with TRBJ1-2, with D tentatively TRBD1 (5 bases). The CDR3 loop spans 13 amino acids. Germline CDR1 is GTSNPN and CDR2 is SVGIG (reference sequence). V lost 1 base and J lost 8, with 14 bases in between. The CDR3 reads CAWSALPRGGYTF. The CDR3 DNA is TGTGCCTGGAGTGCCCTTCCCCGGGGGGGCTACACCTTC.

Worth noting for this clone: Other nucleotide sequences from this sample produce the same CDR3. V gene TRBV19 combines with J gene TRBJ1-4; 7 bases line up with TRBD1. The germline CDR1 and CDR2 sequences are LNHDA and SQIVND (reference sequence). The CDR3 covers 14 residues. V was clipped by 5 bases and J by 8 bases; unmatched bases: 8. CDR3 nucleotides: TGTGCCAGTAGTGTAACTGGGACAGCGGAAAAACTGTTTTTT. It yields the protein CASSVTGTAEKLFF.

The chain combines TRBV15 with TRBJ1-5; D unresolved. Trimming pared 6 bases from V and 9 bases from J, leaving 12 bases between. Looked up from germline, CDR1 is LNHNV and CDR2 is YYDKDF (reference sequence). This CDR3 spans 12 amino acids. CDR3 in amino acids: CATSNEVRPQHF. CDR3 bases: TGTGCCACCAGTAACGAGGTGAGGCCCCAGCATTTT.

In regard to this clone: The identical CDR3 is also encoded by other nucleotide sequences in the sample. This chain links TRBV7-3 with TRBJ2-1; a weak D match, TRBD2 (5 bases). The V and J ends lost 0 bases and 0 bases respectively, with 9 bases between them. Germline values: CDR1 SGHTA, CDR2 FQGTGA. The CDR3 runs to 16 residues. CDR3 in DNA: TGTGCCAGCAGCTTAACCCCGGGAAGCTCCTACAATGAGCAGTTCTTC. As protein: CASSLTPGSSYNEQFF.

This chain connects TRBV4-2 to TRBJ2-7, with TRBD2 matching 10 bases. CDR1 and CDR2 from the germline V gene are LGHNA and YNFKEQ. The CDR3 runs 22 residues. Trimming cost V 1 base and J 2 bases; bases outside gene matches: 23. The CDR3 region is CASSQAPQGGPSGSSVTYEQYF. The DNA for the CDR3 is TGTGCCAGCAGCCAAGCCCCCCAGGGAGGGCCTAGCGGGAGTTCTGTCACCTACGAGCAGTACTTC.

In the case of this clone: This same CDR3 is encoded by further DNA sequences in the sample. The V and J genes are TRBV25-1 and TRBJ2-2, with TRBD2 matching over 11 bases. Germline CDR1 is MGHDK and CDR2 is SYGVNS. The CDR3 extends over 15 amino acids. V lost 6 bases to trimming and J lost 0 bases; unmatched junction nucleotides: 0. CDR3 region: CASRGLAANTGELFF. The CDR3 DNA sequence: TGTGCCAGCAGGGGACTAGCGGCGAACACCGGGGAGCTGTTTTTT.

This sequence joins TRBV29-1 and TRBJ1-4; weak D call: TRBD1 (5 bases). The CDR3 spans 15 residues. Trimming removed 7 bases at V and 8 bases at J, with 23 bases between. The germline CDR1 and CDR2 sequences are SQVTM and ANQGSEA. The CDR3 DNA follows: TGCAGCGCCGTCGACCGGGACCGGGAATGGGAAAAACTGTTTTTT. This encodes CSAVDRDREWEKLFF.

In the case of this clone: This CDR3 is also generated by other DNA sequences in the sample. For the CDR3, the DNA is TGTGCCAGCACCGGACAGGGGGGGAACTATGGCTACACCTTC. Residues: CASTGQGGNYGYTF. The chain is built from TRBV2 and TRBJ1-2; TRBD1 aligns across 10 bases. Germline V gene data show CDR1 as SNHLY and CDR2 as FYNNEI. This CDR3 has 14 amino acids. The trim removed 7 bases at V and 2 bases at J, leaving 4 bases unmatched.

The chain recombines TRBV7-3 with TRBJ2-1; 9 bases agree with TRBD1. The CDR3 has 13 residues. V lost 5 bases to trimming and J lost 6 bases; unmatched junction nucleotides: 2. CDR1 is SGHTA, CDR2 FQGTGA, per germline. CDR3: CASSTTGGNEQFF. DNA of the CDR3: TGTGCCAGCAGCACGACAGGGGGCAATGAGCAGTTCTTC.

This chain links TRBV28 with TRBJ1-2; no firm D call. CDR1 MDHEN and CDR2 SYDVKM come from the germline V gene. This CDR3 region has 12 residues. Trimming pared 6 bases from V and 4 bases from J, leaving 9 bases between. The CDR3 here is CASRRRTYGYTF. CDR3 DNA sequence: TGTGCCAGCAGGAGACGGACCTATGGCTACACCTTC.

In its sample, this clone was seen once. V and J are TRBV5-1 and TRBJ1-2; no definite D call. V was pared by 5 bases and J by 5 bases, with 13 bases between. The V gene's germline CDR1 is SGHRS and CDR2 YFSETQ. The CDR3 spans 13 residues. The CDR3 spells CASSHDSSYGYTF. CDR3 nucleotide sequence: TGCGCCAGCAGTCACGACTCTTCTTATGGCTACACCTTC.

The chain joins TRBV7-3 to TRBJ1-2; D is uncertain. V was cut by 1 base and J by 2 bases, with 11 bases left in between. Germline values: CDR1 SGHTA, CDR2 FQGTGA. This CDR3 comprises 15 residues. CDR3 sequence reads: CASSLNTGLNYGYTF. CDR3 nucleotides: TGTGCCAGCAGCTTAAATACCGGCTTGAACTATGGCTACACCTTC.

CDR3 amino acids: CASSATSGRANEQFF. The CDR3 DNA is TGTGCCAGCAGTGCCACTAGCGGGAGGGCCAATGAGCAGTTCTTC. The chain has TRBV28 and TRBJ2-1, with 13 bases lining up with TRBD2. CDR1 is MDHEN and CDR2 is SYDVKM in the germline V gene. V lost 5 bases, J lost 6 bases, and 4 bases stayed unmatched. This CDR3 region has 15 residues.

This clone has only a few counts. The V gene is TRBV18, the J gene TRBJ1-5; TRBD1 matches 9 bases. There are 17 residues in the CDR3. Germline lookup yields CDR1 KGHSH and CDR2 LQKENI. V shed 1 base, J shed 5 bases, and the junction held 9 bases outside the gene matches. This CDR3 is CASSPRPWTGDDQPQHF. The CDR3 DNA follows: TGTGCCAGCTCACCACGCCCATGGACAGGGGATGATCAGCCCCAGCATTTT.

This clone was found a few times. J is TRBJ2-7 and V is TRBV7-3; D gene unclear. Germline CDR1 reads SGHTA; CDR2 reads FQGTGA. The V end was cut by 2 bases, the J end by 6 bases, with 11 bases between. This CDR3 is 13 amino acids long. CDR3 sequence (DNA): TGTGCCAGCAGCTTAGCTCGAGAAGCCGAGCAGTACTTC. It encodes CASSLAREAEQYF.

Comments on this clone: This sample includes further DNA sequences coding for the same CDR3. The V gene is TRBV6-5, the J gene TRBJ1-5; D may be TRBD1 (6 bases). The CDR3 length is 15 residues. Germline V gene sequence: CDR1 MNHEY, CDR2 SVGAGI. The V end lost 0 bases, the J end lost 4 bases, and 10 bases lay between the germline ends. Here the CDR3 reads CASSYSPGANQPQHF. Here the CDR3 DNA reads TGTGCCAGCAGTTACTCTCCAGGGGCAAATCAGCCCCAGCATTTT.

This chain uses TRBV6-1 with TRBJ1-2; 7 nucleotides align to TRBD1. The CDR3 runs 16 residues. V was clipped by 0 bases and J by 2 bases; unmatched bases: 6. Germline assignment: CDR1 MNHNS and CDR2 SASEGT. The CDR3 protein is CASSEAGGQQNYGYTF. In nucleotides, the CDR3 is TGTGCCAGCAGTGAAGCTGGGGGACAGCAGAACTATGGCTACACCTTC.

This chain connects TRBV5-1 to TRBJ2-7, with no clear D. With 3 bases removed from V and 9 bases from J, the gap between germline ends came to 10 bases. In germline, CDR1 is SGHRS, CDR2 YFSETQ. This CDR3 spans 11 amino acids. For the CDR3, the DNA is TGCGCCAGCAGCTCGCAAGGTGGGCAGTACTTC. As protein: CASSSQGGQYF.

This chain connects TRBV6-5 to TRBJ2-5; a weak D match, TRBD2 (7 bases). CDR1 and CDR2 from the germline V gene are MNHEY and SVGAGI. The ends were cut back, 2 bases at V and 9 bases at J, with 16 bases in the middle. The CDR3 runs to 14 residues. The CDR3 bases are TGTGCCAGCAGTTACACGACGGACAGCGGGGCCCAGTACTTC. Its protein is CASSYTTDSGAQYF.

This sequence joins TRBV5-1 and TRBJ2-1, with no clear D. This CDR3 is built from 14 residues. V dropped 0 bases and J dropped 2 bases, with 6 bases sitting between them. The germline V gene has CDR1 SGHRS and CDR2 YFSETQ. CDR3 nucleotide sequence: TGCGCCAGCAGCTTGGTGGGTGCCTACAATGAGCAGTTCTTC. Amino acids: CASSLVGAYNEQFF. Together with reference TRBV5-1 and TRBJ2-1, the CDR3 gives the full variable domain: KAGVTQTPRYLIKTRGQQVTLSCSPISGHRSVSWYQQTPGQGLQFLFEYFSETQRNKGNFPGRFSGRQFSNSRSEMNVSTLELGDSALYLCASSLVGAYNEQFFGPGTRLTVL.

The chain uses TRBV11-1 and TRBJ2-1; TRBD2 agrees at 16 bases. The CDR3 has 17 amino acids. V dropped 1 base and J dropped 8; count of bases not matched to a gene: 5. Germline V gene sequence: CDR1 SGHAT, CDR2 FQDESV (reference sequence). CDR3 residues: CASSLEGLAGGPHEQFF. CDR3 nucleotide sequence: TGTGCCAGCAGCTTAGAGGGACTAGCGGGAGGGCCTCATGAGCAGTTCTTC.

The CDR3 is CASTQGTGPTEAFF. The CDR3 DNA reads as TGTGCCAGCACCCAAGGGACAGGGCCCACTGAAGCTTTCTTT. The chain has TRBV6-1 and TRBJ1-1; 9 bases fit TRBD1. V was pared by 7 bases and J by 4 bases, with 7 bases of the junction left unmatched. The CDR3 length is 14 residues. Per germline, CDR1 MNHNS and CDR2 SASEGT.

The chain has TRBV7-8 and TRBJ2-7; no clear D. Trimming left V 3 bases short and J 7 bases short, with 13 bases between. This CDR3 has 13 amino acids. Per the germline V gene, CDR1 is SGHVS and CDR2 is FQNEAQ. CDR3 DNA: TGTGCCAGCAGCTTTTTGGGCCTGGGGGAGCAGTACTTC. Amino acids: CASSFLGLGEQYF.

The genes are TRBV19 and TRBJ2-1, with 10 bases identical to TRBD2. CDR3 length equals 16 residues. CDR1 LNHDA and CDR2 SQIVND come from the germline V gene (reference sequence). With V trimmed by 5 bases and J by 5 bases, 9 bases remained unmatched. In nucleotides, the CDR3 is TGTGCCAGTAGTCCCGGGGGGCTAGCGGGGGACAATGAGCAGTTCTTC. Its protein is CASSPGGLAGDNEQFF.

The gene calls are TRBV6-5 and TRBJ1-2, with D unresolved. Per germline, CDR1 MNHEY and CDR2 SVGAGI. The CDR3 has 13 amino acids. Trimming took off 0 bases at V and 8 bases at J, with 10 bases between the two ends. CDR3 bases: TGTGCCAGCAGTTACTCAGGGCGGGAAGGCTACACCTTC. Its protein product is CASSYSGREGYTF.